This T cell receptor beta chain was observed in a study of T cell responses to AZD1222 COVID-19 vaccine. A word on this clone: The antigen is not known.

Study conclusions and caveats: All repertoire sampling was performed exclusively after the peak T cell response.

This CDR3 has 16 amino acids. After removal of 1 base from V and 0 bases from J, the junction contained 2 bases not matched to a gene. The germline V gene has CDR1 LNHDA and CDR2 SQIVND (reference sequence). The protocol was immunoSEQ multiplex PCR, while the TCRdb copy is restricted to in-frame clones and leaves out a portion. Found here are 86,000 or so clones, 86% of them singletons; the top ten hold roughly 6%. This TCR came from an adult who received the AZD1222 COVID-19 vaccine. Source: peripheral blood, taken 28 days after the second AZD1222 dose. The genes are TRBV19 and TRBJ2-3; 9 bases fit TRBD2. CDR3 in DNA: TGTGCCAGTAGTATAGGACTAGCGGTGAGCACAGATACGCAGTATTTT. It is translated as CASSIGLAVSTDTQYF.